This T cell receptor (beta chain) derives from a study of T cell responses to AZD1222 COVID-19 vaccine. Study-wide context: Whether given at about 4 or about 12 weeks, second doses were pooled.

Measured with immunoSEQ multiplex PCR; TCRdb has only the in-frame clones, and not every one. This table has around 140,000 clones, 89% appearing once. Turning to this clone: Its antigen is undetermined.

Losses at the gene ends were 6 bases for V and 5 bases for J; bases not matched to a gene: 5. The CDR3 spans 13 residues. Study-wide results and limits: Donors in the cohort were predominantly white British and more often female, and clonal diversity was possibly underestimated. Recipients of two AZD1222 doses showed rising Spike-specific TCR breadth and depth.

The sample consisted of peripheral blood, taken on day 0 of AZD1222 vaccination. V gene TRBV12-3 or TRBV12-4 combines with J gene TRBJ1-2, with TRBD1 matching over 8 bases. This TCR was recovered from an adult in good health. CDR3 in DNA: TGTGCCAGCAGGGGGGACAGGCTTTATGGCTACACCTTC. It is translated as CASRGDRLYGYTF.